The rows below give T cell receptor beta chains drawn from one sample of a study of Graves' ophthalmopathy and Graves' hyperthyroidism. TCRdb reprocessed the multiplex PCR reads with MiXCR, giving one entry per CDR3 protein. This table holds more than 300,000 distinct CDR3 sequences, 15% to 17% found once. Sequenced: peripheral blood. The origin of the receptors is a woman between 18 and 29 years old with stable Graves' hyperthyroidism. Both conserved end residues are part of each CDR3. Each record gives: J gene, V gene, CDR3 protein.

j_gene: TRBJ1-1
v_gene: TRBV29-1
CDR3aa: CSVEIGGTEAFF

j_gene: TRBJ1-1
v_gene: TRBV20-1
CDR3aa: CSALQDYTEAFF

j_gene: TRBJ1-2
v_gene: TRBV12-3/TRBV12-4
CDR3aa: CASSNGQGYYGYTF

j_gene: TRBJ1-5
v_gene: TRBV12-3/TRBV12-4
CDR3aa: CASSSDRGYSNQPQHF

j_gene: TRBJ1-3
v_gene: TRBV9
CDR3aa: CASSPNLGGGNTIYF

j_gene: TRBJ1-2
v_gene: TRBV4-2
CDR3aa: CASSPLRRSTTGDNTLHGYTF

j_gene: TRBJ1-2
v_gene: TRBV7-2
CDR3aa: CASSRLVDRSYGYTF

j_gene: TRBJ2-2
v_gene: TRBV11-2
CDR3aa: CASSLTSVTNTGELFF

j_gene: TRBJ1-6
v_gene: TRBV5-1
CDR3aa: CASSPQGTDNSPLHF

j_gene: TRBJ2-7
v_gene: TRBV27
CDR3aa: CAIPYEQYF

j_gene: TRBJ1-6
v_gene: TRBV6-1
CDR3aa: CAGGQVAYSPLHF

j_gene: TRBJ2-7
v_gene: TRBV7-8
CDR3aa: CASSLSNPGQNDF

j_gene: TRBJ1-1
v_gene: TRBV29-1
CDR3aa: CKVGGATQDTEAFF

j_gene: TRBJ2-4
v_gene: TRBV19
CDR3aa: CASSPGGANIQYF

j_gene: TRBJ2-7
v_gene: TRBV6-1
CDR3aa: CASSEIRQGAMDEQYF

j_gene: TRBJ1-1
v_gene: TRBV6-5
CDR3aa: CASSQLRWGETGDLNTEAFF

j_gene: TRBJ1-2
v_gene: TRBV11-1
CDR3aa: CASSLALGQGYYGYTF

j_gene: TRBJ1-2
v_gene: TRBV2
CDR3aa: CAIGGRGGYGYTF

j_gene: TRBJ1-1
v_gene: TRBV9
CDR3aa: CASSVGGKEFMNTEAFF

j_gene: TRBJ1-1
v_gene: TRBV12-3/TRBV12-4
CDR3aa: CASSFKAVMNTEAFF

j_gene: TRBJ1-2
v_gene: TRBV6-1
CDR3aa: CASSPYAGGYGYTF

j_gene: TRBJ1-1
v_gene: TRBV19
CDR3aa: CASRGQGHTEAFF

j_gene: TRBJ2-7
v_gene: TRBV12-3/TRBV12-4
CDR3aa: CASSLLGQGGSYEQYF

j_gene: TRBJ1-1
v_gene: TRBV19
CDR3aa: CASSTTLWILNTEAFF

j_gene: TRBJ2-7
v_gene: TRBV5-6
CDR3aa: CASRTGQGAVEQYF

j_gene: TRBJ2-5
v_gene: TRBV19
CDR3aa: CASSSGGGFLSQETQYF

j_gene: TRBJ2-7
v_gene: TRBV2
CDR3aa: CASSDGDRGYEQYF